By share of the sample, the clone carrying this T cell receptor (beta chain) is medium-sized. Samples came from patients with localized non-small cell lung adenocarcinoma. These data come from a study of CD4 and CD8 cells across lung adenocarcinoma regions. TCRdb reanalysed the PCR reads using MiXCR and keeps one entry per CDR3 protein. The sample has 6,100 or so distinct CDR3 sequences; roughly 48% are singletons. The CDR3 consists of 16 residues. CDR1 is MNHNS and CDR2 is SASEGT in the germline V gene. Trimming pared 6 bases from V and 0 bases from J, leaving 15 bases between. The TCR sequence derives from a female donor with lung adenocarcinoma. The CD4 and CD8 labels of this study may be unreliable. The chain has TRBV6-1 and TRBJ1-3; D ambiguous. The sequenced sample consisted of CD4+ T cells from the center of a lung tumor. The CDR3 nucleotides are TGTGCCAGCAGGGACCCCGGCAGGTCCTCTGGAAACACCATATATTTT. It specifies CASRDPGRSSGNTIYF.